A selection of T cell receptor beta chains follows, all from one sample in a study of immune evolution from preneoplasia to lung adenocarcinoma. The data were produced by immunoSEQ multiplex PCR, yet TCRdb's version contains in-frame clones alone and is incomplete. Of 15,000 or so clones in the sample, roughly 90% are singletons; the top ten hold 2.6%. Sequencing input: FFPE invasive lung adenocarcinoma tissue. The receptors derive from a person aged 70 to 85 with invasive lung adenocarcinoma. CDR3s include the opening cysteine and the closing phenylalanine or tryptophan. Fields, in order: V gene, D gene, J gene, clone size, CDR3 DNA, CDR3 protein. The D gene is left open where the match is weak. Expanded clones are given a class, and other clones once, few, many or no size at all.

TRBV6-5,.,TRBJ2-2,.,TGTGCCAGCAGCCAATTCACCGGGGAGCTGTTTTTT,CASSQFTGELFF
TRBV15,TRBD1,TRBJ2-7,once,TGTGCCACCAGCAGAACTGACAGGGGCGAGCAGTACTTC,CATSRTDRGEQYF
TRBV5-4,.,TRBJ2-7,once,TGTGCCAGCAGCGCTGACGACTACGAGCAGTACTTC,CASSADDYEQYF
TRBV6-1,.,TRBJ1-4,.,TGTGCCAGCGGCACAGGGACCACTAATGAAAAACTGTTTTTT,CASGTGTTNEKLFF
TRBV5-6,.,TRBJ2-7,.,TGTGCCAGCAGCTTGGGTTTCGGTCGGGGCGCGACCGAGCAGTACTTC,CASSLGFGRGATEQYF
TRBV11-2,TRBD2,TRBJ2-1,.,TGTGCCAGCAGCTTAGGGACTAGCAAGGGTGAGCAGTTCTTC,CASSLGTSKGEQFF
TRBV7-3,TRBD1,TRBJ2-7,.,TGTGCCAGCAGCAGAGAAGGGGGCCCCTCCTACGAGCAGTACTTC,CASSREGGPSYEQYF
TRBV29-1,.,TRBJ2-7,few,TGCAGCGTTGAAGGTAAATCGACCTACGAGCAGTACTTC,CSVEGKSTYEQYF
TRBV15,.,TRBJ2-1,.,TGTGCCACCAGCAGAGATGGGGCCCGAGACGGAGGGCTTGGGGAGCAGTTCTTC,CATSRDGARDGGLGEQFF
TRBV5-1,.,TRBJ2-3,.,TGCGCCAGCAGCAATAACCCTAGCACAGATACGCAGTATTTT,CASSNNPSTDTQYF
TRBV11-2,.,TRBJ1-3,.,TGTGCCAGCAGCTTTACATCGCACTCTGGAAACACCATATATTTT,CASSFTSHSGNTIYF
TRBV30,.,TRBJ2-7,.,TGTGCCTGGGGACTGGCTGACTACGAGCAGTACTTC,CAWGLADYEQYF
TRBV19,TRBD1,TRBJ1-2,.,TGTGCCAGTGGACAGGGGCTTTTCGTCTATGGCTACACCTTC,CASGQGLFVYGYTF
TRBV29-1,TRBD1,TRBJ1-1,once,TGCAGCGTTGAAGTGCGGGACAGAACTGAAGCTTTCTTT,CSVEVRDRTEAFF
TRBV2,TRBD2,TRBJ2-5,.,TGTGCCAGCTGTTCTGCGGGAGGCCAAGAGACCCAGTACTTC,CASCSAGGQETQYF
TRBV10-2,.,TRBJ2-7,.,TGCGCCAGCGGTGTGGCTCCCAACGAGCAGTACTTC,CASGVAPNEQYF
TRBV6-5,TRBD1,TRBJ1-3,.,TGTGCCAGCAGTTACTCGAGGGGGCCTTCTGGAAACACCATATATTTT,CASSYSRGPSGNTIYF
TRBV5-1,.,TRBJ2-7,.,TGCGCCAGCAGCTTGGATCCTTCACAGGGGACCCCCGGGGGTTACGAGCAGTACTTC,CASSLDPSQGTPGGYEQYF
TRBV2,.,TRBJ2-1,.,TGTGCCAGCAGTGCCCCGGTTTATAATGAGCAGTTCTTC,CASSAPVYNEQFF
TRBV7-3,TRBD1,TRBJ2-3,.,TGTGCCAGCAGCTTAGGTGGACAGGGTCCAGATACGCAGTATTTT,CASSLGGQGPDTQYF
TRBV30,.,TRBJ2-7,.,TGTGCCTGGAGTGGCGCGGGGACGGCGACCTACGAGCAGTACTTC,CAWSGAGTATYEQYF
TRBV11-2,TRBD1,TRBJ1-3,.,TGTGCCAGCAGCTTAGCGACAGGGACTTACACCATATATTTT,CASSLATGTYTIYF
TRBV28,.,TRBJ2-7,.,TGTGCCAGCAGTTTATACGGGACCCCAGACACTGTCAACGAGCAGTACTTC,CASSLYGTPDTVNEQYF
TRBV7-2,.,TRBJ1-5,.,TGTGCCAGCAGCCCCTGGGGTTGGCAGCCCCAGCATTTT,CASSPWGWQPQHF
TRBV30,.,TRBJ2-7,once,TGTGCCTGGACTAAGGAACTAGCGGGACAGGGCTCCTACGAGCAGTACTTC,CAWTKELAGQGSYEQYF
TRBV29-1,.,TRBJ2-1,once,TGCAGCGTTCCCCTTTCTCTAGCAGGGCTTAGCTCCTACAATGAGCAGTTCTTC,CSVPLSLAGLSSYNEQFF
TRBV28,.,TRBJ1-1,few,TGTGCCAGCCGCGGGAGGGTTCGGTGGGACACTGAAGCTTTCTTT,CASRGRVRWDTEAFF
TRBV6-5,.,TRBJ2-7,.,TGTGCCAGCAGAACGGACTGGAGCTCCTACGAGCAGTACTTC,CASRTDWSSYEQYF
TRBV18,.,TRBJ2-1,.,TGTGCCAGCTCATTTTCTGGGGACAATGAGCAGTTCTTC,CASSFSGDNEQFF
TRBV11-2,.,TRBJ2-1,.,TGTGCCAGCAGCTTAAACGGGATCTCCTACAATGAGCAGTTCTTC,CASSLNGISYNEQFF
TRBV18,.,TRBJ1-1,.,TGTGCCAGCTCACCACCTGAGAACACTGAAGCTTTCTTT,CASSPPENTEAFF
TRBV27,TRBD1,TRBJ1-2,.,TGTGCCAGCAGTCCTGACAGGGGTGGCTACACCTTC,CASSPDRGGYTF
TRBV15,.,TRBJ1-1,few,TGTGCCACCAGCAGAGGTGGGTCTGGACGGTGGAACACTGAAGCTTTCTTT,CATSRGGSGRWNTEAFF
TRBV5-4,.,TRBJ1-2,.,TGTGCCAGCAGATTGAATCAGGGGCTGGGCTATGGCTACACCTTC,CASRLNQGLGYGYTF
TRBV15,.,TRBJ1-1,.,TGTGCCACCAGCAGAGGGGGAACAGCTGAAGCTTTCTTT,CATSRGGTAEAFF
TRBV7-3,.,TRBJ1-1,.,TGTGCCAGCAGCTTAGGTAATGACTGGGGGACTGAAGCTTTCTTT,CASSLGNDWGTEAFF
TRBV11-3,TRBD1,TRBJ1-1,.,TGTGCCAGCAGCCGCGGACAGGATCATGAAGCTTTCTTT,CASSRGQDHEAFF
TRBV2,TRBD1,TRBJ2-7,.,TGTGCCAGCAGAACGCACAGGGGAGACCTGGTCGCCGAGCAGTACTTC,CASRTHRGDLVAEQYF
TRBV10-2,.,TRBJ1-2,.,TGCGCCAGCAGTGAGTCGTCGGTCAACTATGGCTACACCTTC,CASSESSVNYGYTF
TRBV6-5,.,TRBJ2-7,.,TGTGCCAGCAGTTACGGGAATGTACAGGGTTACGAGCAGTACTTC,CASSYGNVQGYEQYF
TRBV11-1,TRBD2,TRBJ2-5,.,TGTGCCAGCAGCTTTGAGCGGGGGCTAGAGACCCAGTACTTC,CASSFERGLETQYF
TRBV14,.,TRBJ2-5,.,TGTGCCAGCAGCCAAGCAGGGATTGGGGAGACCCAGTACTTC,CASSQAGIGETQYF
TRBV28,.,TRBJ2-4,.,TGTGCCAGCAGCCCACGGACTAACAGAAACAAAAACATTCAGTACTTC,CASSPRTNRNKNIQYF
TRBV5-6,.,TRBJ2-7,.,TGTGCCAGCAGCTTGGCAGACAGGAACTCCTACGAGCAGTACTTC,CASSLADRNSYEQYF
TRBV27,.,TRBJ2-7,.,TGTGCCAGCAGGTCTGCCTCGTACGGCTCCTACGAGCAGTACTTC,CASRSASYGSYEQYF
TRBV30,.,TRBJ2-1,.,TGTGCCTGGAGTACCAATTATGAGCAGTTCTTC,CAWSTNYEQFF
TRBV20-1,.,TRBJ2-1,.,TGCAGTGCTGACAGGACAGCGCAGTTCTTC,CSADRTAQFF
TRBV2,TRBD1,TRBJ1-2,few,TGTGCCAGCATCCCCGGGACAGGGTATGGCTACACCTTC,CASIPGTGYGYTF
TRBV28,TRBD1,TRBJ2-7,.,TGTGCCAGCAGTTTTCAACAGGGGGCAAAAAACGAGCAGTACTTC,CASSFQQGAKNEQYF
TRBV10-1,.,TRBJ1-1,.,TGCGCCAGTAGGATGGTAGGGGGACCTGAAGCTTTCTTT,CASRMVGGPEAFF
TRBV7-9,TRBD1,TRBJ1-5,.,TGTGCCAGCAGCCACGGGACAGGGGGCAATCAGCCCCAGCATTTT,CASSHGTGGNQPQHF
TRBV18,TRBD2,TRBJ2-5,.,TGTGCCAGCTCACCAAGACTAGCGGGAGCAGGGCTAGGAGAGACCCAGTACTTC,CASSPRLAGAGLGETQYF
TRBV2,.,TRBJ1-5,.,TGTGCCAGCTACGAGGATAGCAATCAGCCCCAGCATTTT,CASYEDSNQPQHF
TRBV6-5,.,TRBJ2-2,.,TGTGCCACCACTTTCACCACCGGGGAGCTGTTTTTT,CATTFTTGELFF
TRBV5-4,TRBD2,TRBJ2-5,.,TGTGCCAGCAGCTTCCCTCGGGAGGCGGGGGAGACCCAGTACTTC,CASSFPREAGETQYF
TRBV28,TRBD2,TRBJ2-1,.,TGTGCCAGCAGTCCCCCGACGGGACTAGCGGGGGGCCGTCACAATGAGCAGTTCTTC,CASSPPTGLAGGRHNEQFF
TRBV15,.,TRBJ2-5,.,TGTGCCACCAGCAGAGATGGGACAAAAGAGACCCAGTACTTC,CATSRDGTKETQYF
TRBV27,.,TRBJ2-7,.,TGTGCCAGCAGACTCACAGGGTATGGCTACGAGCAGTACTTC,CASRLTGYGYEQYF
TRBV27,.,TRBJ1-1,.,TGTGCCAGCAGTCTGACCCCGTTGGACACTGAAGCTTTCTTT,CASSLTPLDTEAFF
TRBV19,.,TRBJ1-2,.,TGTGCCAGTAGTATTTTAGTGAGCACCAACTATGGCTACACCTTC,CASSILVSTNYGYTF